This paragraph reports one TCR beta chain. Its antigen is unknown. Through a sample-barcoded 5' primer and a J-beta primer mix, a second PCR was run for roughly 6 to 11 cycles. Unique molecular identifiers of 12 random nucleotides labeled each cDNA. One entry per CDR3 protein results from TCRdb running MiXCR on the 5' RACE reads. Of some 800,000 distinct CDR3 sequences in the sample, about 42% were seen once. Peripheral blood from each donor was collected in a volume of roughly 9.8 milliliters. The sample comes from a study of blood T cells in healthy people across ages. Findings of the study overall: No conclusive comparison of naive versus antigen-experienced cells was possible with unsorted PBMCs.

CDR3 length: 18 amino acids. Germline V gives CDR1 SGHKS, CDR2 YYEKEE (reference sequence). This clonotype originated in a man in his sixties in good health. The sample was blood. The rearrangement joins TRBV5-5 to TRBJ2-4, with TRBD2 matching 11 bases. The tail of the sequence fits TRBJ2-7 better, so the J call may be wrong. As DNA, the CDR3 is TGTGCCAGCAGCTTGGCCGGCGTAGGGACTAGCGGAACCTACGAGCAGTACTTC. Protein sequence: CASSLAGVGTSGTYEQYF.